This is a list of T cell receptor beta chains from one sample in a study of T-cell reconstitution after alpha-beta-depleted transplantation in children. TCRdb redid the calling of the PCR reads with MiXCR, one entry per CDR3 protein. The repertoire has roughly 220,000 distinct CDR3 sequences, roughly 8.3% of them found once; the top ten carry roughly 36%. Sequenced material: PBMCs, mostly from graft donor cells, taken 360 days after TCRalphabeta/CD19-depleted stem cell transplant. The receptors here all came from a male patient aged 2-9 years who had a stem cell transplant for acute myeloid leukemia, so the T cells may come from the graft donor. CDR3s include the opening cysteine and the closing phenylalanine or tryptophan. D genes are given only for firm matches. Size tells how often a clone was seen (once, few, many) or the class of an expanded clone, and some rows leave it out.

v_call	d_call	j_call	clone_size	cdr3_aa	cdr3_nt
TRBV28	TRBD2	TRBJ2-5	.	CASRAGADYQETQYF	TGTGCCAGCCGGGCGGGAGCTGATTACCAAGAGACCCAGTACTTC
TRBV10-3	.	TRBJ1-2	few	CAISESPRTNYGYTF	TGTGCCATCAGTGAGTCGCCCAGGACTAACTATGGCTACACCTTC
TRBV5-6	.	TRBJ2-1	many	CASSLNWKQFF	TGTGCCAGCAGCTTGAACTGGAAGCAGTTCTTC
TRBV19	TRBD1	TRBJ1-2	few	CASQQGGQDNYGYTF	TGTGCCAGCCAACAGGGGGGACAGGATAACTATGGCTACACCTTC
TRBV29-1	.	TRBJ2-1	many	CSVEDLRDWSYNEQFF	TGCAGCGTTGAAGACCTCCGGGACTGGTCCTACAATGAGCAGTTCTTC
TRBV5-1	TRBD1	TRBJ2-5	.	CASSRVGQGGQETQYF	TGCGCCAGCAGTCGGGTCGGACAGGGGGGACAAGAGACCCAGTACTTC
TRBV12-3/TRBV12-4	.	TRBJ2-2	few	CASSRLPNTGELFF	TGTGCCAGCAGTCGCCTCCCCAACACCGGGGAGCTGTTTTTT
TRBV20-1	TRBD2	TRBJ2-3	many	CSAWGLVGDTQYF	TGCAGTGCTTGGGGACTAGTCGGGGATACGCAGTATTTT
TRBV7-6	TRBD1	TRBJ2-7	.	CASSLRRRDSFSYEQYF	TGTGCCAGCAGCTTGCGCCGCCGGGACAGCTTCTCCTACGAGCAGTACTTC
TRBV12-3/TRBV12-4	TRBD1	TRBJ1-4	.	CASSSDRVGEKLFF	TGTGCCAGCAGTTCCGACAGGGTTGGTGAAAAACTGTTTTTT
TRBV20-1	.	TRBJ2-1	many	CSATSGSYNEQFF	TGCAGTGCTACCAGCGGGTCTTACAATGAGCAGTTCTTC
TRBV25-1	TRBD2	TRBJ2-5	many	CASSPTSGREETQYF	TGTGCCAGCAGTCCGACTAGCGGGAGGGAAGAGACCCAGTACTTC
TRBV20-1	.	TRBJ2-1	many	CSATRAHEQFF	TGCAGTGCTACGAGGGCACATGAGCAGTTCTTC
TRBV7-8	TRBD1	TRBJ2-7	few	CASTPGQGSRLHYEQYF	TGTGCCAGCACACCGGGACAGGGGTCCCGATTACACTACGAGCAGTACTTC
TRBV6-5	TRBD2	TRBJ2-7	few	CASSYPASGDYEQYF	TGTGCCAGCAGTTACCCGGCTAGCGGGGACTACGAGCAGTACTTC
TRBV12-3/TRBV12-4	.	TRBJ2-1	many	CASSPPRVAASYNEQFF	TGTGCCAGCAGTCCACCGAGGGTAGCGGCCTCCTACAATGAGCAGTTCTTC
TRBV29-1	TRBD1	TRBJ2-2	many	CSVAGQGPPGELFF	TGCAGCGTTGCAGGACAGGGACCTCCCGGGGAGCTGTTTTTT
TRBV5-1	.	TRBJ2-7	few	CASSFGAGFGEQYF	TGCGCCAGCAGCTTTGGGGCAGGGTTCGGCGAGCAGTACTTC
TRBV5-1	TRBD1	TRBJ2-1	many	CASTPGTGDSYNEQFF	TGCGCCAGCACTCCCGGGACAGGGGACTCCTACAATGAGCAGTTCTTC
TRBV20-1	.	TRBJ2-3	.	CSASSPDKGRTDTQYF	TGCAGTGCTAGTAGTCCAGACAAGGGGAGGACAGATACGCAGTATTTT
TRBV12-3/TRBV12-4	.	TRBJ1-1	.	CASSLVSGLGTEAFF	TGTGCCAGCAGTTTAGTATCAGGGTTGGGCACTGAAGCTTTCTTT
TRBV4-2	.	TRBJ2-3	many	CASSHRGDTDTQYF	TGTGCCAGCAGCCACAGGGGGGACACAGATACGCAGTATTTT
TRBV7-3	.	TRBJ2-2	.	CASSPSGETGELFF	TGTGCCAGCAGCCCGAGTGGGGAGACCGGGGAGCTGTTTTTT
TRBV24-1	TRBD2	TRBJ2-3	few	CATKASGSSDTQYF	TGTGCCACCAAGGCTAGCGGGAGCTCAGATACGCAGTATTTT
TRBV20-1	.	TRBJ2-5	few	CSASSLQTQYF	TGCAGTGCTAGTTCTCTACAGACCCAGTACTTC
TRBV24-1	.	TRBJ2-1	many	CATSDPTGPNEQFF	TGTGCCACCAGTGATCCGACAGGCCCCAATGAGCAGTTCTTC
TRBV7-9	.	TRBJ2-3	many	CASSPQGGSTDTQYF	TGTGCCAGCAGCCCCCAAGGAGGGAGCACAGATACGCAGTATTTT
TRBV15	TRBD2	TRBJ2-7	.	CATSRAGTSGKYEQYF	TGTGCCACCAGCAGAGCCGGGACTAGCGGGAAATACGAGCAGTACTTC